These T cell receptor beta chains were read from a single sample in a study of regulatory T cells in long-lasting Graves disease. TCRdb reanalysed the multiplex PCR reads using MiXCR and keeps one entry per CDR3 protein. The table has hundreds of thousands of distinct CDR3 sequences, around 16% seen once. Material: peripheral blood mononuclear cells (PBMCs), obtained at new diagnosis, from a patient treated with antithyroid drugs. The receptors shown here come from a female donor with Graves disease. Each CDR3 is given with its conserved first and last residue. The D gene is left open where the match is weak. Size is omitted from some rows. Given values are once, few, many or a class for expanded clones.

TRBV30	many	TRBD1	TRBJ1-2	CAWSRGTGTNYGYTF	TGTGCCTGGAGCCGGGGGACAGGGACAAACTATGGCTACACCTTC
TRBV28	many	TRBD1	TRBJ1-1	CASSSYGQGNTEAFF	TGTGCCAGCAGTTCCTATGGACAGGGGAACACTGAAGCTTTCTTT
TRBV9	few	NA	TRBJ2-1	CASSDQIRDTVPYNEQFF	TGTGCCAGCAGCGACCAAATAAGGGACACCGTGCCCTACAATGAGCAGTTCTTC
TRBV20-1	many	NA	TRBJ1-6	CSARGPGPSYNSPLHF	TGCAGTGCTAGAGGCCCAGGGCCCTCCTATAATTCACCCCTCCACTTT
TRBV27	NA	NA	TRBJ2-3	CASKGSYTDTQYF	TGTGCCAGCAAGGGGTCTTACACAGATACGCAGTATTTT
TRBV4-3	NA	NA	TRBJ1-5	CASSQDPVQPQHF	TGCGCCAGCAGCCAAGATCCTGTTCAGCCCCAGCATTTT
TRBV12-3/TRBV12-4	once	TRBD2	TRBJ2-7	CASSRSSGYYEQYF	TGTGCCAGCAGTAGATCTAGCGGATACTACGAGCAGTACTTC
TRBV27	many	TRBD2	TRBJ2-7	CASSPLAGGRYEQYF	TGTGCCAGCAGCCCCCTAGCGGGAGGACGCTACGAGCAGTACTTC
TRBV6-2/TRBV6-3	many	TRBD1	TRBJ2-2	CASSYFPMTGANTGELFF	TGTGCCAGCAGTTATTTCCCTATGACAGGGGCGAACACCGGGGAGCTGTTTTTT
TRBV19	NA	NA	TRBJ2-1	CASMGVYNEQFF	TGTGCCAGTATGGGGGTCTACAATGAGCAGTTCTTC
TRBV20-1	many	NA	TRBJ1-1	CSAIPTNTEAFF	TGCAGTGCTATTCCTACGAACACTGAAGCTTTCTTT
TRBV3-1	NA	NA	TRBJ1-4	CASKGTDSPNEELFF	TGTGCCAGCAAGGGAACAGACAGCCCCAATGAAGAACTGTTTTTT
TRBV27	few	NA	TRBJ1-2	CASSSPTRNYGYTF	TGTGCCAGCAGTTCCCCGACAAGGAACTATGGCTACACCTTC
TRBV4-2	many	TRBD1	TRBJ1-2	CASSQSGQGFYGYTF	TGTGCCAGCAGCCAGAGCGGACAGGGGTTCTATGGCTACACCTTC
TRBV28	many	TRBD1	TRBJ1-2	CASSLRTGHYGYTF	TGTGCCAGCAGTCTACGGACAGGGCACTATGGCTACACCTTC
TRBV14	many	TRBD2	TRBJ2-1	CASSQKRESYNEQFF	TGTGCCAGCAGCCAAAAGCGGGAGTCTTACAATGAGCAGTTCTTC
TRBV2	many	TRBD2	TRBJ2-7	CASQDLYGGGRLNEQYF	TGTGCCAGCCAAGACCTCTACGGGGGAGGGCGGTTAAACGAGCAGTACTTC
TRBV20-1	few	NA	TRBJ2-2	CSASPQGGLNTGELFF	TGCAGTGCTAGTCCGCAGGGGGGGTTAAACACCGGGGAGCTGTTTTTT
TRBV7-2	many	TRBD1	TRBJ2-5	CASSSGQGIQETQYF	TGTGCCAGCAGCTCTGGACAGGGAATCCAAGAGACCCAGTACTTC
TRBV12-5	NA	TRBD1	TRBJ1-2	CASGLGTGGYGYTF	TGTGCTAGTGGTTTGGGGACAGGGGGCTATGGCTACACCTTC
TRBV5-5	many	NA	TRBJ1-1	CASSLVRQANTEAFF	TGCGCCAGCAGCTTGGTCCGCCAGGCGAACACTGAAGCTTTCTTT
TRBV12-3/TRBV12-4	many	NA	TRBJ2-1	CASSLKGDNEQFF	TGTGCCAGCAGCCTAAAGGGGGACAATGAGCAGTTCTTC
TRBV11-1	many	TRBD2	TRBJ2-5	CASSRLAGVGETQYF	TGTGCCAGCAGCCGCTTAGCGGGAGTCGGTGAGACCCAGTACTTC
TRBV5-4	few	NA	TRBJ1-4	CASSLTGSEKLFF	TGTGCCAGCAGCTTAACGGGGTCCGAAAAACTGTTTTTT
TRBV7-9	many	TRBD1	TRBJ2-5	CASSSRDRGTQETQYF	TGTGCCAGCAGCTCCCGGGACAGGGGAACCCAAGAGACCCAGTACTTC
TRBV10-3	NA	NA	TRBJ2-7	CATWNGDSYEQYF	TGTGCCACTTGGAACGGGGACTCCTACGAGCAGTACTTC